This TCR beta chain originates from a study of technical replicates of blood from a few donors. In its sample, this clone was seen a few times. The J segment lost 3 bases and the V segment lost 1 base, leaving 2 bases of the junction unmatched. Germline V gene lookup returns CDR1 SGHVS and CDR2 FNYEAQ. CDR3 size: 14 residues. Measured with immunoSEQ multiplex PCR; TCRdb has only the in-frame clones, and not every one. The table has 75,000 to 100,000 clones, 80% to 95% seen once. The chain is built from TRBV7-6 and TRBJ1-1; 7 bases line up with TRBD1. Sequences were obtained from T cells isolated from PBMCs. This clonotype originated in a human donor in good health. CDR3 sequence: CASSLDRGYTEAFF. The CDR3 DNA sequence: TGTGCCAGCAGCTTAGACAGGGGCTACACTGAAGCTTTCTTT.